This T cell receptor (beta chain) was retrieved from a study of blood T cell repertoires in COVID-19. With 7 bases removed from V and 1 base from J, the gap between germline ends came to 4 bases. The length of the CDR3 is 11 residues. Germline V gene lookup returns CDR1 SNHLY and CDR2 FYNNEI. TCRdb keeps only in-frame clones here, not all; method: immunoSEQ multiplex PCR. This sample has about 130,000 clones; roughly 90% occur once, and the top ten carry around 2.1%. The specimen was peripheral blood. The chain employs TRBV2 and TRBJ1-1, with D unclear. This sequence was found in a man aged 50-59 years with COVID-19, enrolled during active disease. The CDR3 DNA reads as TGTGCCAGCAACAGGAACACTGAAGCTTTCTTT. This translates into CASNRNTEAFF.